These 12 T cell receptor beta chains came from one sample sequenced in a study of blood T cell repertoires in COVID-19. Repertoires were generated with immunoSEQ multiplex PCR, while TCRdb's copy carries only in-frame clones and drops some. The repertoire holds nearly 350,000 clones, with around four fifths as singletons. The sequenced sample consisted of peripheral blood. Source of these receptors: a man aged 30 to 39 with active or convalescent COVID-19.

This sequence joins TRBV7-2 and TRBJ1-2; 8 nucleotides line up with TRBD1. The CDR3 is 16 residues long. CDR1 is SGHTA, CDR2 FQGNSA, per germline. Trimming cost V 2 bases and J 0 bases; bases outside gene matches: 5. For the CDR3, the DNA is TGTGCCAGCAGCTTACAGGGGGCCTTTACTAACTATGGCTACACCTTC. Its protein product is CASSLQGAFTNYGYTF. The complete variable domain, with remaining parts taken from reference TRBV7-2 and TRBJ1-2, reads GAGVSQSPSNKVTEKGKDVELRCDPISGHTALYWYRQSLGQGLEFLIYFQGNSAPDKSGLPSDRFSAERTGGSVSTLTIQRTQQEDSAVYLCASSLQGAFTNYGYTFGSGTRLTVV.

The chain is built from TRBV7-3 and TRBJ2-5; 8 positions match TRBD1. Germline values: CDR1 SGHTA, CDR2 FQGTGA. There are 15 residues in the CDR3. V lost 5 bases to trimming and J lost 1 base; unmatched junction nucleotides: 6. CDR3 in amino acids: CASSPLGTGQETQYF. CDR3 sequence (DNA): TGTGCCAGCAGCCCCCTTGGGACAGGCCAAGAGACCCAGTACTTC.

The chain recombines TRBV4-3 with TRBJ1-1; D is ambiguous. The V gene's germline CDR1 is LGHNA and CDR2 YSLEER. There are 12 residues in the CDR3. Trimming pared 0 bases from V and 11 bases from J, leaving 10 bases between. The CDR3 loop reads CASSQEGTSAFF. For the CDR3, the DNA is TGCGCCAGCAGCCAAGAGGGCACGTCCGCTTTCTTT.

The chain is built from TRBV5-1 and TRBJ2-7, with TRBD2 matching over 15 bases. From germline, CDR1 is SGHRS and CDR2 YFSETQ. V was pared by 2 bases and J by 3 bases, with 6 bases of the junction left unmatched. The CDR3 is 17 amino acids. CDR3 region: CASSFGLAGGVYYEQYF. The CDR3 DNA follows: TGCGCCAGCAGCTTCGGACTAGCGGGAGGGGTTTACTACGAGCAGTACTTC.

V and J are TRBV7-2 and TRBJ2-3; 9 bases line up with TRBD2. The CDR3 is made up of 15 amino acids. Germline V gene data show CDR1 as SGHTA and CDR2 as FQGNSA. After removal of 2 bases from V and 4 bases from J, the junction contained 4 bases not matched to a gene. The CDR3 DNA sequence: TGTGCCAGCAGCTTATCTAGCGGGGTGGCAGATACGCAGTATTTT. Protein product: CASSLSSGVADTQYF.

V and J are TRBV27 and TRBJ1-4, with 11 bases lining up with TRBD1. The CDR3 is made up of 14 amino acids. CDR1 and CDR2 from the germline V gene are MNHEY and SMNVEV (reference sequence). The V gene end was trimmed by 7 bases and the J gene end by 8 bases; junction bases not matched to a gene: 6. CDR3 nucleotides: TGTGCCAGCAAACTGGGACAGGGGGACGAAAAACTGTTTTTT. It yields the protein CASKLGQGDEKLFF.

This clone was found once. This specimen includes other DNA sequences encoding the same CDR3. The rearrangement links TRBV6-1 to TRBJ1-3, with 8 bases that match TRBD1. This CDR3 is 16 amino acids long. Germline V gives CDR1 MNHNS, CDR2 SASEGT. Germline trimming cut 0 bases from V and 0 bases from J; bases unmatched to any gene: 1. The CDR3 protein is CASSEARGLSGNTIYF. The CDR3 coding sequence is TGTGCCAGCAGTGAAGCCAGGGGGCTCTCTGGAAACACCATATATTTT.

The rearrangement joins TRBV27 to TRBJ2-4; 10 nucleotides line up with TRBD2. The length of the CDR3 is 16 residues. Germline loops: CDR1 MNHEY, CDR2 SMNVEV (reference sequence). Germline trimming cut 8 bases from V and 0 bases from J; bases unmatched to any gene: 7. CDR3 sequence: CASASGGHLAKNIQYF. The CDR3 region has the DNA TGTGCCAGCGCTAGCGGGGGCCATCTAGCCAAAAACATTCAGTACTTC.

This chain links TRBV7-3 with TRBJ2-1; perhaps TRBD2 as D (5 bases). Germline-derived CDR1 and CDR2 are SGHTA and FQGTGA. The CDR3 has 14 residues. V lost 4 bases and J lost 9, with 16 bases in between. In nucleotides, the CDR3 is TGTGCCAGCAGCTCAACCGGAAGCAGCGGTGAGCAGTTCTTC. Encoded protein: CASSSTGSSGEQFF.

The chain carries TRBV7-2 and TRBJ2-1, with 9 bases fitting TRBD2. CDR3 length: 15 amino acids. V dropped 5 bases and J dropped 8; count of bases not matched to a gene: 10. The germline gives CDR1 SGHTA, CDR2 FQGNSA. DNA of the CDR3: TGTGCCAGCAGCCCCGGCGGGAGGGTGTTCGATGAGCAGTTCTTC. Protein sequence: CASSPGGRVFDEQFF.

This sequence joins TRBV12-3 or TRBV12-4 and TRBJ1-1; D is possibly TRBD1 (5 bases). The CDR3 length is 13 residues. Trimming shortened V by 7 bases and J by 1 base, and 10 bases separated the two germline ends. CDR3 protein: CASITQENTEAFF. DNA for the CDR3: TGTGCCAGCATCACACAGGAGAACACTGAAGCTTTCTTT.

This CDR3 is CASSLGLAVTSTDTQYF. CDR3 in DNA: TGTGCCAGCAGCTTGGGGCTAGCGGTTACTAGCACAGATACGCAGTATTTT. The chain employs TRBV5-4 and TRBJ2-3; 7 bases fit TRBD2. The CDR3 extends over 17 amino acids. CDR1 SGHNT and CDR2 YYREEE come from the germline V gene (reference sequence). V gave up 0 bases and J gave up 0 bases; unmatched junction bases: 7.